This entry lists 23 T cell receptor beta chains sequenced from one sample in a study of T cells in Graves' hyperthyroidism and ophthalmopathy. TCR beta CDR3 sequences were amplified from RNA transcripts. TCR CDR3 underwent first-round RT-PCR with the HTBI primer set. TCRdb redid the calling of the multiplex PCR reads with MiXCR, one entry per CDR3 protein. The sample holds 400,000 to 600,000 distinct CDR3 sequences; less than 25% are singletons and the top ten take around a quarter. The sample consisted of blood. The source is a man aged 18 to 29 with Graves' hyperthyroidism.

This clonotype was found many times. The chain couples TRBV12-3 or TRBV12-4 to TRBJ1-2; D unresolved. This CDR3 has 11 residues. V was pared by 5 bases and J by 8 bases, with 9 bases between. The CDR3 DNA reads as TGTGCCAGCAGTCCTAACTTGGGCTACACCTTC. It translates to CASSPNLGYTF.

This clonotype was detected only a few times. V and J are TRBV19 and TRBJ2-1; 8 positions agree with TRBD2. The CDR3 consists of 15 residues. Per germline, CDR1 LNHDA and CDR2 SQIVND (reference sequence). V lost 5 bases and J lost 7; bases outside the gene matches: 10. The CDR3 coding sequence is TGTGCCAGTAGTGTTACCGGGACTAGAGGAAATGAGCAGTTCTTC. The encoded protein is CASSVTGTRGNEQFF.

This clonotype was detected ten times or more. CDR3 nucleotides: TGTGCCAGCAGTTACCAGACAGGCGGCAATCAGCCCCAGCATTTT. Translation: CASSYQTGGNQPQHF. V and J are TRBV6-5 and TRBJ1-5; D is perhaps TRBD1 (6 bases). This CDR3 region has 15 residues. The ends were cut back, 2 bases at V and 2 bases at J, with 10 bases in the middle. Germline V gives CDR1 MNHEY, CDR2 SVGAGI.

As to this clonotype: This likely comes from a read error, as the CDR3 has no conserved phenylalanine or tryptophan at its end. The rearrangement joins TRBV15 to TRBJ1-2; 7 bases fit TRBD1. The CDR3 has 14 amino acids. Germline-derived CDR1 and CDR2 are LNHNV and YYDKDF (reference sequence). This CDR3 reads CAISRGTVDYGYTY. CDR3 DNA: TGTGCCATCAGCAGAGGGACAGTTGACTATGGCTACACCTAC.

The genes are TRBV6-5 and TRBJ2-7, with D unresolved. V was trimmed by 2 bases and J by 2 bases, leaving 13 bases between them. Germline V lookup: CDR1 MNHEY, CDR2 SVGAGI. The CDR3 is 15 amino acids. The CDR3 sequence: CASSYGSGSAYEQYF. In nucleotides, the CDR3 is TGTGCCAGCAGTTACGGGTCGGGCAGCGCCTACGAGCAGTACTTC.

This clonotype has more than one count but fewer than ten. Compared with germline, one end of the junction differs, possibly owing to a read error. The J gene is TRBJ2-7, the V gene TRBV18; tentatively, D is TRBD1 (5 bases). The CDR3 is 18 residues long. Germline V gene data show CDR1 as KGHSH and CDR2 as LQKENI. The CDR3 sequence is CASSSPEPAGRAPYEQYF. In DNA, the CDR3 is TGTGCCAGCTCATCACCCGAGCCCGCAGGCAGGGCCCCGTACGAGCAGTACTTC.

This chain connects TRBV28 to TRBJ2-5, with 10 positions matching TRBD2. CDR1 MDHEN and CDR2 SYDVKM come from the germline V gene. The J segment lost 5 bases and the V segment lost 7 bases, leaving 4 bases of the junction unmatched. The CDR3 contains 13 residues. CDR3 in amino acids: CASILAGAETQYF. In DNA form, the CDR3 reads TGTGCCAGCATCCTAGCGGGAGCGGAGACCCAGTACTTC.

This clonotype was seen at least ten times. The gene calls are TRBV29-1 and TRBJ1-1; possibly TRBD1 for D (5 bases). CDR1 and CDR2 from the germline V gene are SQVTM and ANQGSEA. The CDR3 covers 14 residues. CDR3 nucleotides: TGCTCTGTTGAGGTCGGGGGAAGGGTGACTGAAGCTTTCTTT. Encoded protein: CSVEVGGRVTEAFF.

The genes are TRBV18 and TRBJ1-3; 10 bases line up with TRBD1. Germline V gives CDR1 KGHSH, CDR2 LQKENI. The CDR3 has 16 residues. V gave up 2 bases and J gave up 2 bases; unmatched junction bases: 3. The CDR3 loop reads CASSPTGQGTGNTIYF. The CDR3 nucleotides read TGTGCCAGCTCACCAACGGGACAGGGGACTGGAAACACCATATATTTT.

The chain employs TRBV20-1 and TRBJ2-5; D possibly matches TRBD1 or TRBD2 (5 bases each). The germline CDR1 and CDR2 sequences are DFQATT and SNEGSKA (reference sequence). The CDR3 sequence is 14 residues long. Trimming took off 6 bases at V and 2 bases at J, with 16 bases between the two ends. The CDR3 region is CSANGARVQETQYF. The CDR3 DNA follows: TGCAGTGCAAACGGGGCTCGGGTACAAGAGACCCAGTACTTC.

This clonotype was observed many times. The chain has TRBV14 and TRBJ1-2; D call uncertain. This CDR3 is 13 amino acids long. Germline V gives CDR1 SGHDN, CDR2 FVKESK. Trimming cost V 0 bases and J 4 bases, with 6 bases left between them. The chain's CDR3 is CASSQDTSYGYTF. For the CDR3, the DNA is TGTGCCAGCAGCCAAGATACTTCCTATGGCTACACCTTC.

The chain joins TRBV19 to TRBJ1-1; D is undetermined. Germline V gene data show CDR1 as LNHDA and CDR2 as SQIVND (reference sequence). The V end was cut by 6 bases, the J end by 2 bases, with 7 bases between. This CDR3 is 12 amino acids long. CDR3 sequence (DNA): TGTGCCAGTAGACATATCAACACTGAAGCTTTCTTT. This codes for CASRHINTEAFF.

This clonotype was seen ten or more times. J is TRBJ2-2 and V is TRBV5-1, with D perhaps TRBD1 (5 bases). The CDR3 has 15 amino acids. V gave up 2 bases and J gave up 0 bases, with 8 bases separating them. The germline CDR1 and CDR2 sequences are SGHRS and YFSETQ. Here the CDR3 DNA reads TGCGCCAGCAGCTTAGACAGTACGAACACCGGGGAGCTGTTTTTT. Translating it yields CASSLDSTNTGELFF. Together with reference TRBV5-1 and TRBJ2-2, the CDR3 gives the full variable domain: KAGVTQTPRYLIKTRGQQVTLSCSPISGHRSVSWYQQTPGQGLQFLFEYFSETQRNKGNFPGRFSGRQFSNSRSEMNVSTLELGDSALYLCASSLDSTNTGELFFGEGSRLTVL.

There are many counts of this clonotype. The V call is TRBV12-3 or TRBV12-4, the J call TRBJ1-3; TRBD1 might be the D (6 bases). The CDR3 loop spans 14 amino acids. The V end lost 5 bases, the J end lost 3 bases, and 11 bases lay between the germline ends. The chain's CDR3 is CASSRGTLGNTIYF. The CDR3 nucleotides are TGTGCCAGCAGTCGCGGGACACTTGGAAACACCATATATTTT.

This clonotype showed up many times. The chain employs TRBV7-8 and TRBJ2-2; D perhaps matches TRBD2 (6 bases). Germline values: CDR1 SGHVS, CDR2 FQNEAQ. Deletions cut 1 base from V and 4 bases from J, with 13 bases between. The CDR3 totals 16 residues. The CDR3 loop reads CASSLGRGLSTGELFF. DNA of the CDR3: TGTGCCAGCAGCTTAGGGAGGGGATTGAGCACCGGGGAGCTGTTTTTT.

About this clonotype itself: This may be a read error: a much more frequent sequence differs by one nucleotide. The chain has TRBV7-2 and TRBJ2-7; 12 bases align to TRBD2. From germline, CDR1 is SGHTA and CDR2 FQGNSA. The CDR3 extends over 15 amino acids. The V and J ends lost 4 bases and 1 base, in that order; junction bases with no gene match: 2. The chain's CDR3 is CASSWTSGASYEQYF. DNA of the CDR3: TGTGCCAGCAGCTGGACTAGCGGGGCATCCTACGAGCAGTACTTC.

This clonotype has ten or more counts. This rearrangement joins TRBV7-3 to TRBJ1-2; possibly TRBD1 for D (5 bases). V lost 4 bases and J lost 7, with 16 bases in between. CDR1 SGHTA and CDR2 FQGTGA come from the germline V gene. The CDR3 runs to 14 residues. CDR3 in amino acids: CASSSRVSRGGYTF. The CDR3 DNA reads TGTGCCAGCAGCTCGAGGGTGTCAAGGGGTGGCTACACCTTC.

This clonotype was observed many times. The chain couples TRBV12-3 or TRBV12-4 to TRBJ2-2; TRBD2 might be the D (5 bases). The CDR3 loop spans 15 amino acids. V shed 6 bases and J shed 3 bases, with 14 bases lying between them. The CDR3 bases are TGTGCCAGCAGCCAAACTAGTTCTTACACCGGGGAGCTGTTTTTT. Translating gives CASSQTSSYTGELFF.

The chain is built from TRBV12-3 or TRBV12-4 and TRBJ1-5; a weak D match, TRBD1 (5 bases). CDR3 length equals 12 residues. V was cut by 8 bases and J by 6 bases, with 11 bases left in between. CDR3 sequence (DNA): TGTGCCAGCGCCCCAGGGATTCAGCCCCAGCATTTT. It translates to CASAPGIQPQHF.

Note on this clonotype: A much larger clone is a single base away; this may be a read error. The J gene is TRBJ2-2, the V gene TRBV11-2, with TRBD2 matching over 8 bases. The CDR3 is 16 amino acids. Germline assignment: CDR1 SGHAT and CDR2 FQNNGV. The chain's CDR3 is CASSLMGLGVVGELCF. CDR3 bases: TGTGCCAGCAGCCTAATGGGACTAGGAGTTGTCGGGGAGCTGTGTTTT.

This clonotype was counted at least ten times. The gene calls are TRBV6-5 and TRBJ2-2, with unresolved D. The germline gives CDR1 MNHEY, CDR2 SVGAGI. This CDR3 is built from 14 residues. V was cut by 3 bases and J by 6 bases, with 11 bases left in between. The chain's CDR3 is CASSYMALAGELFF. DNA for the CDR3: TGTGCCAGCAGTTATATGGCCCTCGCCGGGGAGCTGTTTTTT.

This chain joins TRBV6-1 and TRBJ1-2, with 9 bases aligning to TRBD1. The CDR3 has 15 amino acids. Germline loops: CDR1 MNHNS, CDR2 SASEGT. The V segment lost 6 bases and the J segment 1 base; nucleotides outside the gene matches: 6. CDR3: CASSLQGAYNYGYTF. The CDR3 DNA reads as TGTGCCAGCAGCCTACAGGGGGCTTATAACTATGGCTACACCTTC.

This clonotype has only a few counts. The J gene is TRBJ1-6, the V gene TRBV12-3 or TRBV12-4; D gene unclear. This CDR3 has 15 amino acids. The V end was cut by 6 bases, the J end by 0 bases, with 9 bases between. The CDR3 DNA reads TGTGCCAGCAGCCTAGCCAGCTCCTATAATTCACCCCTCCACTTT. This codes for CASSLASSYNSPLHF.